This T cell receptor beta chain was observed in a study of cytomegalovirus exposure and HLA in healthy donors. Primers for the PCR totalled 60 Vbeta and 13 Jbeta. This table comes from immunoSEQ multiplex PCR, and its TCRdb copy is limited to in-frame clones, with some not included. Here the sample spans approximately 170,000 clones, over 70% being singletons. Germline CDR1 reads SSHAT; CDR2 reads FNYEAQ (reference sequence). CDR3 length equals 16 residues. After removal of 5 bases from V and 2 bases from J, the junction contained 4 bases not matched to a gene. This receptor was taken from a woman aged 25-40 years in good health and CMV-seropositive. The chain carries TRBV7-7 and TRBJ2-5, with TRBD2 matching over 14 bases. Sequencing was done on a sample of PBMCs. In DNA form, the CDR3 reads TGTGCCAGCAGCCGGACTAGCGGGAGGACACAAGAGACCCAGTACTTC. Translated, it gives CASSRTSGRTQETQYF.